This T cell receptor (beta chain) is from a study of T cells in Graves' hyperthyroidism and ophthalmopathy. The CDR3 regions of TCR beta were amplified from RNA transcripts. The TCR CDR3 first-round RT-PCR relied on the HTBI primer set. In TCRdb, the multiplex PCR reads were re-called with MiXCR into one record per CDR3 protein. The sample has 500,000 to 550,000 distinct CDR3 sequences; under 25% are singletons. This clonotype has at least ten counts. Its antigen remains unidentified. The PBMCs were sourced from fresh peripheral blood (10 ml). Study conclusions and caveats: Ophthalmopathy onset followed model prediction by a median approximately 5.9 months.

The sequence was collected from a man between 18 and 29 years old with Graves' hyperthyroidism. Material for sequencing was blood.

The DNA for the CDR3 is TGTGCCAGCAGTGCTCCCGGACAGGGAGGCTACACCTTC. Translating it yields CASSAPGQGGYTF. This chain connects TRBV25-1 to TRBJ1-2; the match to TRBD1 covers 8 bases. Germline V gene lookup returns CDR1 MGHDK and CDR2 SYGVNS. This CDR3 has 13 amino acids. The trim removed 4 bases at V and 8 bases at J, leaving 6 bases unmatched.